This entry describes one TCR beta chain. Its specificity is unknown. Cells were stimulated with CMV-infected fibroblast lysates at roughly 10 ug/mL. CD4+ T cells upregulating both CD40 ligand and CD69 were sorted as responding cells. Donors had CD4+ T cell counts above 400 cells/uL and were CMV-seropositive. PBMCs were depleted of CD8+ T cells before stimulation. The record originates from a study of persistence of HIV-infected CD4 T cells. For the study at large: Multiple blood draws of up to about 200 mL, except two donors with single leukapheresis.

Study findings and constraints: Rare CMV-responding cells carrying HIV-1 proviruses were not analyzed separately for TCR.

The libraries were made with immunoSEQ version 4 in survey mode. Here immunoSEQ multiplex PCR was the method, and the copy in TCRdb shows in-frame clones only, minus some. The sample holds thousands of clones, 55% to 70% seen once. This receptor was identified in an adult man with HIV who was CMV-seropositive. The source was CD4+ T cells sorted from PBMCs after roughly 19-hour stimulation, collected from a patient who received antiretroviral therapy.

In DNA, the CDR3 is TGTGCCTGGAAAACCCGGCCCTTACTTTCCTATGGCTACACCTTC. Its protein is CAWKTRPLLSYGYTF. The chain employs TRBV30 and TRBJ1-2, with D uncertain. Germline V gene lookup returns CDR1 GTSNPN and CDR2 SVGIG (reference sequence). The CDR3 is 15 residues long. Trimming cost V 4 bases and J 4 bases, with 19 bases left between them.